The 27 T cell receptor beta chains reported below all come from one sample, sequenced in a study of control samples from healthy donors and cancer patients. Generated by immunoSEQ multiplex PCR, the TCRdb table keeps only in-frame clones and is missing some. The sample includes roughly 120,000 clones, about nine tenths of them seen just once. Material for sequencing was blood. The receptors were gathered from a human donor in good health. The donor label of this sample is uncertain.

The chain has TRBV12-5 and TRBJ1-1; D unclear. The germline V gene encodes CDR1 LGHNT and CDR2 FRNRAP. Trimming took 2 bases from V and 0 from J, leaving 10 bases between them. CDR3 length: 15 residues. The CDR3 spells CASGLPPPMNTEAFF. The CDR3 region has the DNA TGTGCTAGTGGTTTGCCCCCACCCATGAACACTGAAGCTTTCTTT.

This chain links TRBV21-1 with TRBJ1-2; the DNA was not compared with TRBD1, the D call given in the table. TRBV21-1 is assigned pseudogene status. This CDR3 is 18 amino acids long. The CDR3 is CASSKREFRDRVNGGYTF. In nucleotides, the CDR3 is TGTGCCAGCAGCAAAAGGGAATTCCGGGACAGGGTTAATGGCGGCTACACCTTC.

The chain is built from TRBV7-2 and TRBJ1-6; D possibly corresponds to TRBD1 (6 bases). From germline, CDR1 is SGHTA and CDR2 FQGNSA. The CDR3 loop spans 15 amino acids. Trimming pared 7 bases from V and 8 bases from J, leaving 18 bases between. The CDR3 loop is CASTLMARGDSPLHF. In DNA, the CDR3 is TGTGCCAGCACCCTAATGGCGAGGGGGGATTCACCCCTCCACTTT.

The CDR3 sequence: CASSLFRDSGNTIYF. The CDR3 nucleotides read TGTGCCAGCAGTTTATTTCGTGACTCTGGAAACACCATATATTTT. This rearrangement joins TRBV28 to TRBJ1-3; D gene ambiguous. The V end was cut by 1 base, the J end by 0 bases, with 7 bases between. In germline, CDR1 is MDHEN, CDR2 SYDVKM. The CDR3 sequence is 15 residues long.

The chain employs TRBV6-4 and TRBJ2-3; 10 bases line up with TRBD1. Germline V gives CDR1 MRHNA, CDR2 SNTAGT. This CDR3 region has 16 residues. The V and J ends lost 0 bases and 4 bases, in that order; junction bases with no gene match: 4. CDR3 sequence (DNA): TGTGCCAGCAGTGACTCTTCCGGACAGGGGGCAGATACGCAGTATTTT. This translates into CASSDSSGQGADTQYF.

The CDR3 reads CASSLSGQLNTEAFF. The CDR3 coding sequence is TGTGCCAGCAGTTTATCGGGACAGTTAAACACTGAAGCTTTCTTT. The chain couples TRBV27 to TRBJ1-1; 7 bases align to TRBD1. Trimming removed 0 bases from V and 2 bases from J; junction bases left unmatched: 3. Germline CDR1 and CDR2: MNHEY and SMNVEV (reference sequence). This CDR3 has 15 amino acids.

The chain is built from TRBV9 and TRBJ2-5; D call uncertain. V was trimmed by 0 bases and J by 2 bases, leaving 11 bases between them. This CDR3 is 15 amino acids long. The germline gives CDR1 SGDLS, CDR2 YYNGEE. The CDR3 region is CASSVGLGSQETQYF. The CDR3 nucleotides read TGTGCCAGCAGCGTAGGATTGGGGTCTCAAGAGACCCAGTACTTC.

The chain couples TRBV19 to TRBJ1-5; D ambiguous. Germline CDR1 reads LNHDA; CDR2 reads SQIVND (reference sequence). The CDR3 has 13 amino acids. With 5 bases removed from V and 3 bases from J, the gap between germline ends came to 8 bases. In DNA form, the CDR3 reads TGTGCCAGTAGTTTGGGCGTCAATCAGCCCCAGCATTTT. It encodes CASSLGVNQPQHF. The full variable domain, its missing parts supplied by reference TRBV19 and TRBJ1-5, is DGGITQSPKYLFRKEGQNVTLSCEQNLNHDAMYWYRQDPGQGLRLIYYSQIVNDFQKGDIAEGYSVSREKKESFPLTVTSAQKNPTAFYLCASSLGVNQPQHFGDGTRLSIL.

The rearrangement joins TRBV11-2 to TRBJ2-7, with 8 bases matching TRBD1. The CDR3 runs 14 residues. The V segment lost 3 bases and the J segment 2 bases; nucleotides outside the gene matches: 3. Germline values: CDR1 SGHAT, CDR2 FQNNGV. The DNA of the CDR3 is TGTGCCAGCAGCTTGAGACAGGGGCCCTACGAGCAGTACTTC. Protein sequence: CASSLRQGPYEQYF.

The rearrangement uses TRBV7-9 and TRBJ1-1; TRBD1 matches 7 bases. J gave up 4 bases and V 6 bases, and 8 bases lay outside the gene matches. This CDR3 is 14 amino acids long. Per the germline V gene, CDR1 is SEHNR and CDR2 is FQNEAQ (reference sequence). Here the CDR3 DNA reads TGTGCCAGCAGTTACAGGGGAGGGGGCACTGAAGCTTTCTTT. Amino acid sequence: CASSYRGGGTEAFF.

The chain recombines TRBV9 with TRBJ1-3, with unresolved D. Germline V gene data show CDR1 as SGDLS and CDR2 as YYNGEE. V was shortened by 2 bases and J by 0 bases, with 3 bases between the two germline ends. CDR3 length equals 13 residues. CDR3 nucleotide sequence: TGTGCCAGCAGCGTGGGCTCTGGAAACACCATATATTTT. Translating gives CASSVGSGNTIYF.

This clone was counted between two and nine times. The chain uses TRBV6-5 and TRBJ2-7; no clear D. This CDR3 is 14 amino acids long. V lost 7 bases and J lost 7, with 20 bases in between. CDR1 is MNHEY and CDR2 is SVGAGI in the germline V gene. For the CDR3, the DNA is TGTGCCAGCACTACCCGGCTAGATGGAAGGGAGCAGTACTTC. As protein: CASTTRLDGREQYF.

This clone was counted once. This chain links TRBV25-1 with TRBJ2-7; 7 bases line up with TRBD1. The V segment lost 11 bases and the J segment 6 bases; nucleotides outside the gene matches: 10. The CDR3 spans 12 residues. Germline lookup yields CDR1 MGHDK and CDR2 SYGVNS. The CDR3, as DNA: TGTGCCTCACAGGGGATTGTTGGCGAGCAGTACTTC. It codes for CASQGIVGEQYF.

The genes are TRBV12-3 or TRBV12-4 and TRBJ1-1, with D possibly matching TRBD1 (5 bases). Trimming cost V 3 bases and J 5 bases, with 7 bases left between them. The CDR3 runs 12 residues. CDR3 sequence (DNA): TGTGCCAGCAGTTTTGGGGGGACTGAAGCTTTCTTT. This codes for CASSFGGTEAFF.

The chain links TRBV28 to TRBJ1-1; D unclear. Deletions cut 2 bases from V and 3 bases from J, with 10 bases between. The germline V gene has CDR1 MDHEN and CDR2 SYDVKM. CDR3 length: 14 residues. The CDR3 is CASSLPFRDTEAFF. CDR3 in DNA: TGTGCCAGCAGTTTACCCTTTAGGGACACTGAAGCTTTCTTT.

V gene TRBV7-9 combines with J gene TRBJ2-7, with 7 bases identical to TRBD2. The CDR3 loop spans 14 amino acids. Germline V gene data show CDR1 as SEHNR and CDR2 as FQNEAQ (reference sequence). Unmatched junction bases numbered 3, after V lost 1 base and J lost 3 bases. CDR3 in DNA: TGTGCCAGCAGCTTAGGTTCGGGGGGCTACGAGCAGTACTTC. Translated, it gives CASSLGSGGYEQYF.

The J gene is TRBJ1-1, the V gene TRBV7-3, with D possibly TRBD1 on 5 matching bases. V gave up 6 bases and J gave up 1 base, with 9 bases separating them. Germline V gene sequence: CDR1 SGHTA, CDR2 FQGTGA. The CDR3 totals 13 residues. The CDR3, as DNA: TGTGCCAGCAGTTCCGGGACGAACACTGAAGCTTTCTTT. This translates into CASSSGTNTEAFF. The entire variable domain, with the rest obtained from reference TRBV7-3 and TRBJ1-1, is as follows: GAGVSQTPSNKVTEKGKYVELRCDPISGHTALYWYRQSLGQGPEFLIYFQGTGAADDSGLPNDRFFAVRPEGSVSTLKIQRTERGDSAVYLCASSSGTNTEAFFGQGTRLTVV.

The chain combines TRBV7-9 with TRBJ1-1; a weak D match, TRBD1 (5 bases). Trimming shortened V by 5 bases and J by 4 bases, and 17 bases separated the two germline ends. The CDR3 contains 15 residues. CDR1 is SEHNR, CDR2 FQNEAQ, per germline (reference sequence). The CDR3 nucleotides are TGTGCCAGCAGCCCTAGGGGCGGGTCTGCCACTGAAGCTTTCTTT. Translation: CASSPRGGSATEAFF. The entire variable domain, with the rest obtained from reference TRBV7-9 and TRBJ1-1, is as follows: DTGVSQNPRHKITKRGQNVTFRCDPISEHNRLYWYRQTLGQGPEFLTYFQNEAQLEKSRLLSDRFSAERPKGSFSTLEIQRTEQGDSAMYLCASSPRGGSATEAFFGQGTRLTVV.

The genes are TRBV2 and TRBJ2-1; D might be TRBD2 (5 bases). The V gene's germline CDR1 is SNHLY and CDR2 FYNNEI. The CDR3 runs 12 residues. V was trimmed by 0 bases and J by 9 bases, leaving 6 bases between them. As DNA, the CDR3 is TGTGCCAGCAGTGAAGCGGGGAGTGAGCAGTTCTTC. Protein product: CASSEAGSEQFF. Based on the CDR3 plus reference TRBV2 and TRBJ2-1, the full variable domain is EPEVTQTPSHQVTQMGQEVILRCVPISNHLYFYWYRQILGQKVEFLVSFYNNEISEKSEIFDDQFSVERPDGSNFTLKIRSTKLEDSAMYFCASSEAGSEQFFGPGTRLTVL.

CDR3 sequence reads: CAWSASTAATEAFF. The CDR3 nucleotides are TGTGCCTGGAGTGCTAGTACTGCGGCCACTGAAGCTTTCTTT. The rearrangement joins TRBV30 to TRBJ1-1, with unresolved D. The V gene's germline CDR1 is GTSNPN and CDR2 SVGIG (reference sequence). This CDR3 contains 14 residues. Trimming took off 1 base at V and 4 bases at J, with 13 bases between the two ends.

The rearrangement links TRBV5-1 to TRBJ2-2; TRBD2 matches 7 bases. Germline values: CDR1 SGHRS, CDR2 YFSETQ. Trimming at V came to 2 bases and at J to 5 bases, leaving 6 bases not matched to a gene. The CDR3 contains 15 residues. Here the CDR3 reads CASSFEGLRTGELFF. The CDR3 DNA follows: TGCGCCAGCAGCTTTGAGGGACTACGTACCGGGGAGCTGTTTTTT.

This clone was counted a single time. The chain joins TRBV29-1 to TRBJ1-1; TRBD1 aligns across 8 bases. This CDR3 is 13 amino acids long. Looked up from germline, CDR1 is SQVTM and CDR2 is ANQGSEA. V gave up 7 bases and J gave up 2 bases; unmatched junction bases: 6. The CDR3 loop reads CSGLDRVNTEAFF. The CDR3 bases are TGCAGCGGCTTGGACAGGGTAAACACTGAAGCTTTCTTT.

The chain uses TRBV28 and TRBJ2-7; the match to TRBD2 covers 7 bases. Germline V gene data show CDR1 as MDHEN and CDR2 as SYDVKM. J lost 5 bases, V lost 5 bases, and 15 bases had no gene match. This CDR3 is built from 16 residues. The CDR3 spells CASSPPMVAGYHEQYF. In nucleotides, the CDR3 is TGTGCCAGCAGTCCCCCAATGGTAGCGGGTTACCACGAGCAGTACTTC. Filled out from reference TRBV28 and TRBJ2-7, the complete variable domain reads DVKVTQSSRYLVKRTGEKVFLECVQDMDHENMFWYRQDPGLGLRLIYFSYDVKMKEKGDIPEGYSVSREKKERFSLILESASTNQTSMYLCASSPPMVAGYHEQYFGPGTRLTVT.

This rearrangement joins TRBV24-1 to TRBJ2-7; D uncertain. The V end was cut by 7 bases, the J end by 3 bases, with 12 bases between. Looked up from germline, CDR1 is KGHDR and CDR2 is SFDVKD. The CDR3 has 13 residues. CDR3 protein: CATSPRSSYEQYF. CDR3 DNA sequence: TGTGCCACCAGCCCCAGAAGCAGCTACGAGCAGTACTTC.

V and J are TRBV19 and TRBJ1-2, with TRBD1 identical over 8 bases. Germline assignment: CDR1 LNHDA and CDR2 SQIVND (reference sequence). The CDR3 consists of 13 residues. Trimming cost V 7 bases and J 8 bases; bases outside gene matches: 9. CDR3 in DNA: TGTGCCAGTACAGATCGACAGGGGCGAGGCTACACCTTC. It encodes CASTDRQGRGYTF.

The CDR3 is CATRRGGTEAFF. The DNA for the CDR3 is TGTGCCACCCGACGGGGCGGCACTGAAGCTTTCTTT. The V call is TRBV25-1, the J call TRBJ1-1; D possibly corresponds to TRBD1 (5 bases). The CDR3 runs to 12 residues. V lost 10 bases and J lost 4, with 13 bases in between. Germline-derived CDR1 and CDR2 are MGHDK and SYGVNS.

The rearrangement joins TRBV6-6 to TRBJ1-5; no firm D call. Per germline, CDR1 MNHNY and CDR2 SVGAGI (reference sequence). This CDR3 is built from 16 residues. V shed 0 bases and J shed 7 bases, with 16 bases lying between them. The CDR3 reads CASSYSIQVSRQPQHF. In DNA, the CDR3 is TGTGCCAGCAGTTACTCGATCCAGGTCAGCAGGCAGCCCCAGCATTTT.